The rows below give T cell receptor beta chains drawn from one sample of a study of cytomegalovirus exposure and HLA in healthy donors. Assay used: immunoSEQ multiplex PCR; TCRdb lists only in-frame clones, some missing. Of 180,000 or so clones listed, around 74% are singletons. Sequenced: PBMCs. The source is a male donor in good health and CMV-seronegative. The CDR3 runs from the conserved cysteine through the conserved F or W. The order of the fields is clone size, V gene, J gene, D gene, CDR3 DNA, CDR3 protein. The D gene is left open where the match is weak. Not all rows give a size; the values are once, few, many and, for expanded clones, a class.

-	TRBV4-3	TRBJ2-7	TRBD1	TGCGCCAGCAGCCAAGGGCAGGGGGTACCCTACGAGCAGTACTTC	CASSQGQGVPYEQYF
once	TRBV30	TRBJ2-7	TRBD1	TGTGCCTGGGGGACAGGGACCTCCTACGAGCAGTACTTC	CAWGTGTSYEQYF
-	TRBV27	TRBJ2-7	TRBD1	TGTGCCAGCAGTTCCCGGACAGGGGGGTCCTACGAGCAGTACTTC	CASSSRTGGSYEQYF
few	TRBV6-1	TRBJ1-2	-	TGTGCCAGCAGTTTCCAGGGGAACTATGGCTACACCTTC	CASSFQGNYGYTF
-	TRBV19	TRBJ1-5	TRBD1	TGTGCCAGTAGTTACGGGACAGGGGAGGCTCAGCCCCAGCATTTT	CASSYGTGEAQPQHF
-	TRBV15	TRBJ2-1	TRBD2	TGTGCCACCAGCAGGACTAGCGGGGGCTCCTACAATGAGCAGTTCTTC	CATSRTSGGSYNEQFF
-	TRBV11-3	TRBJ2-1	TRBD2	TGTGCCAGCAGTTCCGGGGGGGCCCTTCCTGGTGAGCAGTTCTTC	CASSSGGALPGEQFF
-	TRBV4-1	TRBJ1-6	-	TGCGCCAGCAGCCAAGATGAATGGCTTTCACCCCTCCACTTT	CASSQDEWLSPLHF
-	TRBV28	TRBJ2-1	TRBD2	TGTGCCAGCAGACTTAGCGGGAGCATAAATGAGCAGTTCTTC	CASRLSGSINEQFF
few	TRBV2	TRBJ1-4	-	TGTGCCAGCAGTGACCGAGGTGAAAAACTGTTTTTT	CASSDRGEKLFF
-	TRBV6-6	TRBJ1-6	-	TGTGCCAGCAGTCCCGGGAACAGCGCTTATAATTCACCCCTCCACTTT	CASSPGNSAYNSPLHF
-	TRBV20-1	TRBJ2-1	-	TGCAGTGCAGGGGGTGGCGGTGAGCAGTTCTTC	CSAGGGGEQFF
-	TRBV4-1	TRBJ1-2	-	TGCGCCAGCAGCCAACCCAGCGGGGGGCGTAGCTATGGCTACACCTTC	CASSQPSGGRSYGYTF
-	TRBV19	TRBJ2-1	-	TGTGCCAGTAGTATAAAGGGAGGTATGGAGTTCTTC	CASSIKGGMEFF
-	TRBV27	TRBJ2-7	-	TGTGCCAGCAGTTTAAATCTCCGAGGGTCCTACGAGCAGTACTTC	CASSLNLRGSYEQYF
-	TRBV11-3	TRBJ2-6	-	TGTGCCAGCAGCTTATCCGAACACCTCTCTGGGGCCAACGTCCTGACTTTC	CASSLSEHLSGANVLTF
-	TRBV15	TRBJ2-7	TRBD2	TGTGCCACCAGCAGACCCCTCGGCGGCGGGAGTTACGAGCAGTACTTC	CATSRPLGGGSYEQYF
-	TRBV25-1	TRBJ2-1	-	TGTGCCAGCAGTGAATGGGTAATTAGGAGCGGCAATGAGCAGTTCTTC	CASSEWVIRSGNEQFF
-	TRBV11-3	TRBJ2-1	TRBD2	TGTGCCAGCAGCTTAGATGGGAGGGAGGGCCCCTACTACAATGAGCAGTTCTTC	CASSLDGREGPYYNEQFF
-	TRBV29-1	TRBJ2-1	TRBD2	TGCAGCCCTGGGACTAGCGCCAATGAGCAGTTCTTC	CSPGTSANEQFF
few	TRBV27	TRBJ1-1	-	TGTGCCAGCAGTCGTCCGGGTAGGAACACTGAAGCTTTCTTT	CASSRPGRNTEAFF
-	TRBV30	TRBJ1-5	-	TGTGCCTGGAGTGGACAGGCCACCCAGCCCCAGCATTTT	CAWSGQATQPQHF
-	TRBV6-6	TRBJ1-2	-	TGTGCCAGCAGTAACAGACAGGAACTATATGGCTACACCTTC	CASSNRQELYGYTF
-	TRBV14	TRBJ1-6	-	TGTGCCAGCAGCCAAGTCAGGGCCTCCTATAATTCACCCCTCCACTTT	CASSQVRASYNSPLHF
-	TRBV19	TRBJ2-1	TRBD2	TGTGCCAGTAGTATCCAGGAGGGGCCGGGACTAGCGTATGAGCAGTTCTTC	CASSIQEGPGLAYEQFF
-	TRBV12-5	TRBJ2-3	-	TGTGCTAGTGTAAGCCTGGCTACCGGGGATTCAGATACGCAGTATTTT	CASVSLATGDSDTQYF
-	TRBV10-2	TRBJ2-7	-	TGCGCCAGCAGAGATTACGAGCAGTACTTC	CASRDYEQYF
-	TRBV7-3	TRBJ2-1	TRBD2	TGTGCCAGCAGCCGAGATAGCGGGACCGCCTTCAATGAGCAGTTCTTC	CASSRDSGTAFNEQFF
-	TRBV28	TRBJ2-2	TRBD1	TGTGCCAGCAGTTTATATCGACAGGGCGGCACCGGGGAGCTGTTTTTT	CASSLYRQGGTGELFF
-	TRBV5-1	TRBJ1-3	-	TGCGCCAGCAGCTTAACAGACACTGGAAACACCATATATTTT	CASSLTDTGNTIYF
once	TRBV5-4	TRBJ1-5	TRBD1	TGTGCCAGCAGCTTGGGAGGGGGCGTTGGCAGCAATCAGCCCCAGCATTTT	CASSLGGGVGSNQPQHF
-	TRBV6-5	TRBJ2-4	-	TGTGCCAGCAGTTTACGATTCGGAGCCAAAAACATTCAGTACTTC	CASSLRFGAKNIQYF
-	TRBV30	TRBJ2-1	-	TGTGCCTGGAGTGCTGGGGCGGATTTACAGTTCTTC	CAWSAGADLQFF
-	TRBV6-6	TRBJ2-3	TRBD2	TGTGCCAGCAGTTACTCAACTAGCGGGATCGGATCTACGCAGTATTTT	CASSYSTSGIGSTQYF
-	TRBV18	TRBJ1-5	-	TGTGCCAGCTCACCGGCCCCACCATTTGGAGAAGGGGGTCAGCCCCAGCATTTT	CASSPAPPFGEGGQPQHF
-	TRBV5-1	TRBJ1-4	TRBD1	TGCGCCAGCAGCCCTACAGGGGGTGTTCTAACTAATGAAAAACTGTTTTTT	CASSPTGGVLTNEKLFF
-	TRBV30	TRBJ2-3	-	TGTGCCTGGAGTGTACCCCCCAGGACAGATACGCAGTATTTT	CAWSVPPRTDTQYF
-	TRBV28	TRBJ2-7	-	TGTGCCAGCAGTTTTCGGGGTATGAGCTCCTACGAGCAGTACTTC	CASSFRGMSSYEQYF
-	TRBV4-1	TRBJ2-4	-	TGCGCCAGCAGCCCCGTATCTCTTCAAAACATTCAGTACTTC	CASSPVSLQNIQYF
-	TRBV6-5	TRBJ1-2	-	TGTGCCAGCAGTAACCCTACCCTTCCCCTTGGCTACACCTTC	CASSNPTLPLGYTF
-	TRBV5-1	TRBJ2-1	TRBD2	TGCGCCAGCAGCTTGGGGCTAGCGGGAGGGCCCAGTGAGCAGTTCTTC	CASSLGLAGGPSEQFF
-	TRBV5-1	TRBJ2-5	-	TGCGCCAGCAGCTTGGCCCGGGAGACCCAGTACTTC	CASSLARETQYF
-	TRBV28	TRBJ1-5	-	TGTGCCAGCAGTTTACGGACGGGACTCAATCAGCCCCAGCATTTT	CASSLRTGLNQPQHF
-	TRBV25-1	TRBJ2-3	-	TGTGCCAGTATTAACAGTGGGAGGTGGGCCGATACGCAGTATTTT	CASINSGRWADTQYF
-	TRBV5-6	TRBJ1-4	-	TGTGCCAGCAGTTTCAGACAATTGGCGAATGAAAAACTGTTTTTT	CASSFRQLANEKLFF
-	TRBV7-2	TRBJ2-7	TRBD2	TGTGCCAGCAGCTCGACTAGCGGGGGCAATTACGAGCAGTACTTC	CASSSTSGGNYEQYF
-	TRBV2	TRBJ2-7	TRBD2	TGTGCCAGCAGTGACGGTAGCGGGGGTAGGTACGAGCAGTACTTC	CASSDGSGGRYEQYF
-	TRBV28	TRBJ2-3	TRBD2	TGTGCCAGCAGTTTTACGGCGGGAGCCACAGATACGCAGTATTTT	CASSFTAGATDTQYF